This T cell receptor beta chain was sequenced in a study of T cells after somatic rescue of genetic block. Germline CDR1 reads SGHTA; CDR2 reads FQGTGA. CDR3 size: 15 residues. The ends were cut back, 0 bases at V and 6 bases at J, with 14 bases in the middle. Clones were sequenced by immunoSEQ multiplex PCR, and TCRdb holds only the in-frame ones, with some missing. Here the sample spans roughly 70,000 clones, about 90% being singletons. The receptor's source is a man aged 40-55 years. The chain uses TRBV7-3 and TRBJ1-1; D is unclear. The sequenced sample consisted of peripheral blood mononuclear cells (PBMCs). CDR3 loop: CASSLTSLGRPEAFF. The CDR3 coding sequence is TGTGCCAGCAGCTTAACCAGTCTTGGGAGGCCTGAAGCTTTCTTT.